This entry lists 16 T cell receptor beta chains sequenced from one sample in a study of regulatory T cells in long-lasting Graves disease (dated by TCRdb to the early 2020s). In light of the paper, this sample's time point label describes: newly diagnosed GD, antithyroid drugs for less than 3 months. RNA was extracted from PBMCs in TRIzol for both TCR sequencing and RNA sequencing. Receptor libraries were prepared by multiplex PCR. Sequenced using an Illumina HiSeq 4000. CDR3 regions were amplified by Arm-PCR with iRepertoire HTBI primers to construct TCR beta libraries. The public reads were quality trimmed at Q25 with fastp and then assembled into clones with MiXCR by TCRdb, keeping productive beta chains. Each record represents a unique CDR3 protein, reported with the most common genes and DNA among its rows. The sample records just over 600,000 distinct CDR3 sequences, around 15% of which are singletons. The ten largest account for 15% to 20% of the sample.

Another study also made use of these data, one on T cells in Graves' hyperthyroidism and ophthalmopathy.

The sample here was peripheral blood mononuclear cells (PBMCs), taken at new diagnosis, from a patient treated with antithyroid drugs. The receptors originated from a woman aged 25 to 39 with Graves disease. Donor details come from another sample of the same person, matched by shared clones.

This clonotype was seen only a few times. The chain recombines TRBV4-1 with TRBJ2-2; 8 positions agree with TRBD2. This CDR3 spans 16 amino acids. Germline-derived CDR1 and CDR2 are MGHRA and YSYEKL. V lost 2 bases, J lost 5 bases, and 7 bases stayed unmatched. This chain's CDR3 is CASSQSGSSGTGELFF. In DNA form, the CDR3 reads TGCGCCAGCAGCCAAAGCGGGAGTAGTGGAACCGGGGAGCTGTTTTTT.

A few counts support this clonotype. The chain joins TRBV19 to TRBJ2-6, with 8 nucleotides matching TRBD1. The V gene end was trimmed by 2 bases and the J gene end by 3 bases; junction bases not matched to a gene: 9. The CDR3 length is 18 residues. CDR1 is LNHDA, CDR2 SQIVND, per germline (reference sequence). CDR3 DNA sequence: TGTGCCAGTAGTATAAGGACAGGGAGGAAGTATGGGGCCAACGTCCTGACTTTC. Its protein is CASSIRTGRKYGANVLTF.

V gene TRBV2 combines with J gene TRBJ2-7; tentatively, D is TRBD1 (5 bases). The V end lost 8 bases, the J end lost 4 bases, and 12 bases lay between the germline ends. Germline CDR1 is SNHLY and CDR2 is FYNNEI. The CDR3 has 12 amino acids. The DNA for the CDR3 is TGTGCCAGCGGAACGACAGCTTACGAGCAGTACTTC. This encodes CASGTTAYEQYF.

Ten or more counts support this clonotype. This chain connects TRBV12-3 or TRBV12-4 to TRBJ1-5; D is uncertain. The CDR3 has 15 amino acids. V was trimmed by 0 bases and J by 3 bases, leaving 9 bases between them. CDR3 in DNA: TGTGCCAGCAGTTTAGCGGGGAATATCAATCAGCCCCAGCATTTT. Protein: CASSLAGNINQPQHF.

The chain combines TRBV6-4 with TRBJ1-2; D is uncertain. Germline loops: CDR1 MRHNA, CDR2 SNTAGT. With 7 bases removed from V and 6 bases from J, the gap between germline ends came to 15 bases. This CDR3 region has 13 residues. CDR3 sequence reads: CASKSQSKDGYTF. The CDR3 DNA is TGTGCCAGCAAATCGCAATCTAAAGATGGCTACACCTTC.

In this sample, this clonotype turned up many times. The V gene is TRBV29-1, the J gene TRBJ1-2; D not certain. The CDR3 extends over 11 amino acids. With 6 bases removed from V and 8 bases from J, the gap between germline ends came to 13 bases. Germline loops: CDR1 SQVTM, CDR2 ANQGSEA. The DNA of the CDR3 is TGCAGCGTGCCTCCCGGGTACGGCTACACCTTC. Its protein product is CSVPPGYGYTF.

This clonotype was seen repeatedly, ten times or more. As DNA, the CDR3 is TGTGCCAGCAGTTATTTACCAGGGGGCAGCGGCTACACCTTC. Translated, it gives CASSYLPGGSGYTF. The chain links TRBV6-5 to TRBJ1-2, with 8 positions matching TRBD1. The CDR3 loop spans 14 amino acids. From germline, CDR1 is MNHEY and CDR2 SVGAGI. V dropped 3 bases and J dropped 8; count of bases not matched to a gene: 8.

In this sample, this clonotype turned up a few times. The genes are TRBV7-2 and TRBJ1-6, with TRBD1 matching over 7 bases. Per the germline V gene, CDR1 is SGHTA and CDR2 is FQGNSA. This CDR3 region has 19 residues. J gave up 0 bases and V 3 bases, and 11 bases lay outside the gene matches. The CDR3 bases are TGTGCCAGCAGCTTCTTACGGACAGGCCGGACCTCCTATAATTCACCCCTCCACTTT. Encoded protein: CASSFLRTGRTSYNSPLHF.

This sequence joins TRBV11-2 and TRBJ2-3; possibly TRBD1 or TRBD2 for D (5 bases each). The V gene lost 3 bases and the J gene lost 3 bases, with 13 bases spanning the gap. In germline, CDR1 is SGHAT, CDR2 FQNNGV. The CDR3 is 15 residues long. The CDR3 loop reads CASSFWGRRTDTQYF. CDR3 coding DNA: TGTGCCAGCAGCTTCTGGGGGAGAAGGACAGATACGCAGTATTTT.

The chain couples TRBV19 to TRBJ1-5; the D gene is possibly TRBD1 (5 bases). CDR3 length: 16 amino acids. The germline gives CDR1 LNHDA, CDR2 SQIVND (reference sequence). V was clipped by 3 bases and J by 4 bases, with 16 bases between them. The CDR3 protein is CASSMEDMGGNQPQHF. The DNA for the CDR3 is TGTGCCAGTAGTATGGAGGACATGGGTGGGAATCAGCCCCAGCATTTT.

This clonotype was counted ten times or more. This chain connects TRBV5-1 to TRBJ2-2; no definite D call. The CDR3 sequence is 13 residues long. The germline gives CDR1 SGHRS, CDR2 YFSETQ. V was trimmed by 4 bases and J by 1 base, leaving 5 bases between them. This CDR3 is CASSAGNTGELFF. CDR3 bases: TGCGCCAGCAGCGCAGGGAACACCGGGGAGCTGTTTTTT.

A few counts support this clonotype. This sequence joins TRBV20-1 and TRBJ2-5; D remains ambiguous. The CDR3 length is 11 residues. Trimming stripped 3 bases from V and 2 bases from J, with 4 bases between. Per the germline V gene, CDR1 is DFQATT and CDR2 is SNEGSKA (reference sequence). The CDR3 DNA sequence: TGCAGTGCTAGTTTACAAGAGACCCAGTACTTC. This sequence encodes CSASLQETQYF.

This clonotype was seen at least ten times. CDR3 DNA: TGTGCCAGCAGTCCCAGACAGGGACATAACTATGGCTACACCTTC. As protein: CASSPRQGHNYGYTF. V is TRBV12-3 or TRBV12-4 and J is TRBJ1-2, with TRBD1 identical over 7 bases. CDR3 length equals 15 residues. V trimming: 5 bases; J trimming: 1 base; junction bases outside the gene matches: 7.

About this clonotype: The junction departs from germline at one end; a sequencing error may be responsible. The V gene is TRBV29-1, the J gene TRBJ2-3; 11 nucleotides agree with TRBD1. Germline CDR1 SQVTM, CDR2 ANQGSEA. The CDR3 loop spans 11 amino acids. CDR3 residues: CSVQWGDRGDF. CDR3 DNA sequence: TGCAGCGTTCAATGGGGGGACAGGGGGGATTTT.

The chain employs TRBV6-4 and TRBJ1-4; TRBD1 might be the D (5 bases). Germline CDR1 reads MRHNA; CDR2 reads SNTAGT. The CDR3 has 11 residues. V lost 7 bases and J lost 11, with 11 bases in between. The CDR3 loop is CASIPRGKLFF. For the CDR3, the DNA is TGTGCCAGCATTCCGCGGGGGAAACTGTTTTTT.

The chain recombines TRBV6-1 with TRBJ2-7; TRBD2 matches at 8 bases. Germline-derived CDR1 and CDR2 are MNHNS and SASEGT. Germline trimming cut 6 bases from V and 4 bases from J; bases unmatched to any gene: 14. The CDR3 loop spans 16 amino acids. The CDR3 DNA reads TGTGCCAGCAGAGCGCTTTTGACGGGAGGGCCTTACGAGCAGTACTTC. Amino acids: CASRALLTGGPYEQYF.